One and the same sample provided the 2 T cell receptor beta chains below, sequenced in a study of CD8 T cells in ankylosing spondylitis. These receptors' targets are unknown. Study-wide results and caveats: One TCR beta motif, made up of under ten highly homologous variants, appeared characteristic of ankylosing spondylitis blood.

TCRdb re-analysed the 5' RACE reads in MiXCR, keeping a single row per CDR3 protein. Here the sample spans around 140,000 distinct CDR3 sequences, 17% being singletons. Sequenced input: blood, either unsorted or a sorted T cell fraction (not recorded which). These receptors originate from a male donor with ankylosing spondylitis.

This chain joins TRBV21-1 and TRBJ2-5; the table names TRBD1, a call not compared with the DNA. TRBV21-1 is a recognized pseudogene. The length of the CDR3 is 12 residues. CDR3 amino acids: CATLRGGETQYF. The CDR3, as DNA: TGTGCCACCCTCAGGGGGGGAGAGACCCAGTACTTC.

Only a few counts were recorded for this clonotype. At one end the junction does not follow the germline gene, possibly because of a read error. The CDR3 spells CASGYPIAYGNQPQHF. DNA for the CDR3: TGTGCCAGCGGTTACCCTATAGCCTATGGCAATCAGCCCCAGCATTTT. The chain is built from TRBV6-2 or TRBV6-3 and TRBJ1-5, with unresolved D. The CDR3 sequence is 16 residues long. From germline, CDR1 is MNHEY and CDR2 SVGEGT.